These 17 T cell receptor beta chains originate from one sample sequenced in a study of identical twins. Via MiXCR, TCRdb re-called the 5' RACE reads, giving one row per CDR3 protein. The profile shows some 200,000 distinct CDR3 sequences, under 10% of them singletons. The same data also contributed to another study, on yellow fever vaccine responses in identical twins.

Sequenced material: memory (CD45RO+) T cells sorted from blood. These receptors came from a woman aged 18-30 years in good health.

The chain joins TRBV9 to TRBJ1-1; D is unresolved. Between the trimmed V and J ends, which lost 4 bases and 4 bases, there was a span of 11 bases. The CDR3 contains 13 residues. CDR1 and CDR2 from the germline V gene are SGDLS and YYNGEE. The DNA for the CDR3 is TGTGCCAGCAGCTCCCGGGAGAGCACTGAAGCTTTCTTT. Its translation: CASSSRESTEAFF.

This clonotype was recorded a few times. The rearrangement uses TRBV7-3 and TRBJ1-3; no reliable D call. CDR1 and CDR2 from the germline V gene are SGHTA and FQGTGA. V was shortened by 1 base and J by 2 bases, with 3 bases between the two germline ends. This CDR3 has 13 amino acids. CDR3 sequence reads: CASSLNPGNTIYF. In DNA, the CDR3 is TGTGCCAGCAGCTTAAACCCTGGAAACACCATATATTTT.

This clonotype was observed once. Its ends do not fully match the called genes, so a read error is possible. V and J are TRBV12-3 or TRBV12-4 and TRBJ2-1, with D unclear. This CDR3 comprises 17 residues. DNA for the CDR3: TGTGCCTGCAGTTTGATCTTCCCGGTCAGCTCCTACAATGAGCAGTTCTTC. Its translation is CACSLIFPVSSYNEQFF.

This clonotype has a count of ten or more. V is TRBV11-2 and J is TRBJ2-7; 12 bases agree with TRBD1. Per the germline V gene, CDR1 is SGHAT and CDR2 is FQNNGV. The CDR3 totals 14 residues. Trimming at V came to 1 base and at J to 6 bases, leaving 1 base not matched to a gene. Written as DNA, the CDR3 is TGTGCCAGCAGCTTAGGGGACAGGGGGCCCGAGCAGTACTTC. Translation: CASSLGDRGPEQYF. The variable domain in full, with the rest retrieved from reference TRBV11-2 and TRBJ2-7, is EAGVAQSPRYKIIEKRQSVAFWCNPISGHATLYWYQQILGQGPKLLIQFQNNGVVDDSQLPKDRFSAERLKGVDSTLKIQPAKLEDSAVYLCASSLGDRGPEQYFGPGTRLTVT.

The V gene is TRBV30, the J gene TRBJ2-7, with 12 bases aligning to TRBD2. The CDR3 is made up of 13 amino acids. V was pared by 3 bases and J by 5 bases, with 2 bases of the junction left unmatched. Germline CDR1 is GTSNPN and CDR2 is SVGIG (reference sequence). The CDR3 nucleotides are TGTGCCTGGAGACTAGCGGGAGGTCACGAGCAGTACTTC. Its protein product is CAWRLAGGHEQYF. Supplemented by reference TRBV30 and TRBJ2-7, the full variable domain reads SQTIHQWPATLVQPVGSPLSLECTVEGTSNPNLYWYRQAAGRGLQLLFYSVGIGQISSEVPQNLSASRPQDRQFILSSKKLLLSDSGFYLCAWRLAGGHEQYFGPGTRLTVT.

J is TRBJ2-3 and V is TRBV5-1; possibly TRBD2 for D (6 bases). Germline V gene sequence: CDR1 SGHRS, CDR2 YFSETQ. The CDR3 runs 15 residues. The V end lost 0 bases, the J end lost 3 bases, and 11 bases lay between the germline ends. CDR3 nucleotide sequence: TGCGCCAGCAGCTTGGTGGGGGGTTGGACAGATACGCAGTATTTT. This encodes CASSLVGGWTDTQYF.

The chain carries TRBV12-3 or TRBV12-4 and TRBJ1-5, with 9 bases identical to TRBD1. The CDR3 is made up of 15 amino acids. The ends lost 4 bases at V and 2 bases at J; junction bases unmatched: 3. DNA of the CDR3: TGTGCCAGCAGTTCGAGGACAGGGGGCAATCAGCCCCAGCATTTT. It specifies CASSSRTGGNQPQHF.

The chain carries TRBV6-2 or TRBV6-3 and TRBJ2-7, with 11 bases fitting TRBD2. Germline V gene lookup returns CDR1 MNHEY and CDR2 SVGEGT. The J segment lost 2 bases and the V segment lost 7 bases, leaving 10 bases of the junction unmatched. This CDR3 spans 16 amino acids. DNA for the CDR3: TGTGCCAGCATCCGATTCGGGACTAGCGGTCCCTACGAGCAGTACTTC. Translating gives CASIRFGTSGPYEQYF.

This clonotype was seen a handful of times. The CDR3 spells CASSGGGGAWVTDTQYF. The CDR3 DNA sequence: TGTGCCAGCAGTGGCGGCGGGGGGGCTTGGGTCACAGATACGCAGTATTTT. V gene TRBV6-1 combines with J gene TRBJ2-3, with TRBD2 identical over 9 bases. The CDR3 consists of 17 residues. V dropped 4 bases and J dropped 2; count of bases not matched to a gene: 10. From germline, CDR1 is MNHNS and CDR2 SASEGT.

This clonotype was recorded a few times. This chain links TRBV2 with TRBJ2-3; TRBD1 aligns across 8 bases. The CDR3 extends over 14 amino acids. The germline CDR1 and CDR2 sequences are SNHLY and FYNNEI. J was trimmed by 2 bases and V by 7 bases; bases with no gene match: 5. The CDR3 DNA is TGTGCCAGCATTCAGGACAGGGACACAGATACGCAGTATTTT. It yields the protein CASIQDRDTDTQYF.

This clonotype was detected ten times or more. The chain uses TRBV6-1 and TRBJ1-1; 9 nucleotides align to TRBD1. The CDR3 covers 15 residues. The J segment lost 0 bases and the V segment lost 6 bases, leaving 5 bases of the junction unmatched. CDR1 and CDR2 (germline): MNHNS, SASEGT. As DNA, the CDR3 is TGTGCCAGCAGACCCACAGGGGGCATGAACACTGAAGCTTTCTTT. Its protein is CASRPTGGMNTEAFF.

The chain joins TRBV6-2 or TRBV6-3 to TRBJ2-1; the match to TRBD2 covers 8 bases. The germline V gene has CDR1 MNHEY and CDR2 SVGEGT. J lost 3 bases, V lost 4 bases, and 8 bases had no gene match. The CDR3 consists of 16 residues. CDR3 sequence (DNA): TGTGCCAGCAGTTCCAAACTAGCGGAGCACTACAATGAGCAGTTCTTC. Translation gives CASSSKLAEHYNEQFF.

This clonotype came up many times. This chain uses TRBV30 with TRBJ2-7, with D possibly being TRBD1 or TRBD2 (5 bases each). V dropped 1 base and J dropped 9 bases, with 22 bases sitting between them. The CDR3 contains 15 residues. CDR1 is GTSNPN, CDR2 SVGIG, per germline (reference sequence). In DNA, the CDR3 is TGTGCCTGGAGTGGACAGTGGGGGTCCCGTGAAGGGCAGTACTTC. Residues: CAWSGQWGSREGQYF. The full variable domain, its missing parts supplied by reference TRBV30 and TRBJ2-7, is SQTIHQWPATLVQPVGSPLSLECTVEGTSNPNLYWYRQAAGRGLQLLFYSVGIGQISSEVPQNLSASRPQDRQFILSSKKLLLSDSGFYLCAWSGQWGSREGQYFGPGTRLTVT.

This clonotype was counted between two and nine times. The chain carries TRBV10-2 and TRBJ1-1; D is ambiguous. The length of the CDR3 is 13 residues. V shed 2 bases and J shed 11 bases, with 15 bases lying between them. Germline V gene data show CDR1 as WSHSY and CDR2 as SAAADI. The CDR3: CASSETVGRMAFF. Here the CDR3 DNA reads TGCGCCAGCAGTGAGACGGTCGGACGGATGGCTTTCTTT.

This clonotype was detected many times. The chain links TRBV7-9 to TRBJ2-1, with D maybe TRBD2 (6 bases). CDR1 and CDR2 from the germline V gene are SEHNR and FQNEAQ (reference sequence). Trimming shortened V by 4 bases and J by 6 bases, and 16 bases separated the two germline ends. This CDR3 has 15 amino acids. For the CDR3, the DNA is TGTGCCAGCAGCTCCCCGGGACGGGGAGGCAATGAGCAGTTCTTC. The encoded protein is CASSSPGRGGNEQFF.

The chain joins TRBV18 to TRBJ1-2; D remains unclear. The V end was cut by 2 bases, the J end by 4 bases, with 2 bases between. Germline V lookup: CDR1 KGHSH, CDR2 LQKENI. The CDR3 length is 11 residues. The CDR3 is CASSPSYGYTF. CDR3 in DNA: TGTGCCAGCTCACCAAGCTATGGCTACACCTTC.

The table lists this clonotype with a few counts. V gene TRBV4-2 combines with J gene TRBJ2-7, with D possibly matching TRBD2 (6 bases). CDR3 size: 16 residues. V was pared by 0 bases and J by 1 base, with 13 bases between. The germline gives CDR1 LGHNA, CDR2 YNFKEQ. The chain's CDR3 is CASSQEGGPSSYEQYF. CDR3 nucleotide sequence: TGTGCCAGCAGCCAAGAGGGGGGACCCAGTTCCTACGAGCAGTACTTC.